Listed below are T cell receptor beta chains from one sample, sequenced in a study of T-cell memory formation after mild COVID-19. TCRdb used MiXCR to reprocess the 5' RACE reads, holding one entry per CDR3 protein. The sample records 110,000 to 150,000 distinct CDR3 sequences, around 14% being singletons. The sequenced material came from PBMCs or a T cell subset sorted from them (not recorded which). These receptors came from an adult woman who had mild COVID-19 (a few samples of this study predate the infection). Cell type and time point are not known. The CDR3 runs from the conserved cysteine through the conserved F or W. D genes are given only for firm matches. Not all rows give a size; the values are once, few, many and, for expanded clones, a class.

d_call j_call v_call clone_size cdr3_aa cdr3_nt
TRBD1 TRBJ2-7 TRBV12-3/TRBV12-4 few CASSPGDSPYEQYF TGTGCCAGCAGTCCTGGGGACAGCCCTTACGAGCAGTACTTC
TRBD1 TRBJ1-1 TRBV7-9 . CASSTVTGLNTEAFF TGTGCCAGCAGCACAGTGACAGGGCTGAACACTGAAGCTTTCTTT
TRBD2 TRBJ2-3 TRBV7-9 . CASSKLAASTDTQYF TGTGCCAGCAGCAAACTAGCGGCTAGCACAGATACGCAGTATTTT
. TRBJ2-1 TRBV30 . CAWSVPGEDRNEQFF TGTGCCTGGAGTGTACCCGGGGAAGACCGCAATGAGCAGTTCTTC
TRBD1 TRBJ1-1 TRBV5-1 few CASSLTGDNTEAFF TGCGCCAGCAGCTTAACAGGGGACAACACTGAAGCTTTCTTT
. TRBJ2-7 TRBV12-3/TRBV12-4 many CASSLSRGYEQYF TGTGCCAGCAGTTTAAGTAGGGGATACGAGCAGTACTTC
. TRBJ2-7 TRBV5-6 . CASSALTDRPYEQYF TGTGCCAGCAGTGCGCTGACAGATAGGCCCTACGAGCAGTACTTC
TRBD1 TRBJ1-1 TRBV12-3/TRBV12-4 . CASSLAWDRENTEAFF TGTGCCAGCAGTTTAGCGTGGGACAGGGAGAACACTGAAGCTTTCTTT
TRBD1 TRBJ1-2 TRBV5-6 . CASSSVTGDESGYTF TGTGCCAGCAGCTCAGTGACAGGGGATGAGAGTGGCTACACCTTC
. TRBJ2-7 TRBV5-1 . CASSLVEEQYF TGCGCCAGCAGCTTGGTGGAGGAGCAGTACTTC
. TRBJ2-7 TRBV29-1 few CSVVTGNTYEQYF TGCAGCGTTGTTACAGGGAATACCTACGAGCAGTACTTC
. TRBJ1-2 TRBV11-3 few CASSPRGERYGYTF TGTGCCAGCAGCCCCCGGGGCGAACGTTATGGCTACACCTTC
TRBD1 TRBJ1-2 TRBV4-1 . CASSQGQGAPGYTF TGCGCCAGCAGCCAAGGACAGGGGGCGCCTGGCTACACCTTC
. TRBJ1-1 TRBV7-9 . CASSLALGPEAFF TGTGCCAGCAGCTTAGCGTTGGGTCCGGAGGCTTTCTTT
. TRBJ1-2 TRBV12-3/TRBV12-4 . CASSPPPGQGPRGYGYTF TGTGCCAGCAGCCCGCCGCCCGGCCAGGGGCCCAGGGGCTATGGCTACACCTTC